The clone carrying this TCR beta chain was counted a few times. This entry comes from a study of blood T cell repertoires in COVID-19. In the study overall: Sites across the United States, Italy and Spain contributed samples from acute and convalescent COVID-19. T cells, B-cell-depleted T cells, or PBMCs supplied cDNA or gDNA.

Source study methods: Cell counts per sample came from amplifying reference gene primers. Profiled with immunoSEQ multiplex PCR; TCRdb holds only in-frame clones, not every one. From that table come the V and J calls and clone size; the DNA was used to work out D and trimming. Here the sample spans under 300,000 clones, about four fifths being singletons. Trimming removed 3 bases from V and 6 bases from J, with 9 bases in between. This CDR3 has 11 amino acids. CDR1 DFQATT and CDR2 SNEGSKA come from the germline V gene (reference sequence). V and J are TRBV20-1 and TRBJ2-7, with no clear D. Source material: peripheral blood. The clonotype comes from a man aged 45-65 years with acute or convalescent COVID-19. The CDR3 sequence is CSARITSEQYF. Here the CDR3 DNA reads TGCAGTGCTAGGATAACGAGCGAGCAGTACTTC.